Here is one TCR beta chain with its context. This clonotype was detected many times. Its antigen is not yet known. No qualities accompany the bases; no much larger clone lies one base away. The CDR3 starts with the cysteine, ends with the phenylalanine, and has 15 residues. The CDR3 DNA has 45 bases and is translated from base 1. CDR1 LNHDA and CDR2 SQIVND are derived from the germline V gene (reference sequence). The germline ends are 20 bases apart after V is trimmed by 4 bases and J by 8 bases. TCR beta CDR3 regions were amplified from RNA transcripts for repertoire sequencing. The first round was an RT-PCR using HTBI primers with the Qiagen OneStep RT-PCR kit, and this first round was followed by a second-round multiplex PCR, then size selection and purification. Sequencing of the libraries was carried out on an Illumina HiSeq2000 in paired-end mode with 100 bp reads. The paper's data handling went like this. SOAPnuke was used to process the reads, removing any read that contained adapters or uncalled bases, had a mean Phred below 15, or lacked an exact match to the constant primer or identifier. COPE v1.2.5 was used to merge high-quality paired reads. Each unique nucleotide sequence was treated as a clonotype, and MiTCR v1.1 was used to align the clonotypes to the IMGT TRB V, D and J references. The analysis was limited to V-J combinations with a frequency above 0.0001, which together covered around 99% of the repertoires. For each V-J combination, a TCR clonal expansion and chaos score was defined as F50 clonal expansion divided by the chaos observed in the TCRdist matrix. Welch's t-statistics and random forest were used to narrow the features down to around 13 V-J combinations, which were then fed into a naive Bayes classifier. Thyroid-blood repertoire similarity was quantified with the Morisita-Horn index. TCRdb passed the public sequencing reads through fastp at Q25 and MiXCR, retaining productive beta sequences. Under each unique CDR3 protein, matching rows form one entry showing the most common genes and DNA. These V and J calls originate from TCRdb's pipeline instead of the authors' own analysis. The sample table contains 600,000 to 700,000 distinct CDR3 sequences; only one count was recorded for about 38% of them. The biggest ten clones account for roughly 3% of the sample.

The ophthalmopathy patients had moderately to severely active disease, with a Clinical Activity Score of 3 or higher, a NOSPECS grade of 4 or higher, and a disease duration of less than 3 months. Patients with other autoimmune diseases, uncontrolled infections, pregnancy or lactation were excluded from the study. Clinical symptoms, serum thyroxine, TRAb, thyroid ultrasound and orbital computed tomography formed the basis of the diagnosis. Ficoll-Paque density gradient centrifugation was used to isolate PBMCs from approximately 10 ml of fresh peripheral blood. Total RNA was extracted with Trizol reagent and quality-checked on an Agilent 2100 Bioanalyzer. These data are taken from a study of Graves' ophthalmopathy and Graves' hyperthyroidism (dated by TCRdb to the late 2010s). Regarding the study in general: Peripheral blood was collected at initial diagnosis, before any treatment. In total, some 140 blood samples were TCR-sequenced: 40 to 45 ophthalmopathy, around 75 hyperthyroidism and some 17 hyperthyroidism-to-ophthalmopathy patients. TCR beta repertoire signatures were used to distinguish Graves' ophthalmopathy from Graves' hyperthyroidism and to predict progression to ophthalmopathy. In about six hyperthyroidism patients, the T-cell repertoire of thyroid tissue was compared with the T-cell repertoire of blood. The independent validation cohort included 18 hyperthyroidism patients plus 17 patients who later progressed from hyperthyroidism to ophthalmopathy. A discovery set of more than 90 patients (43 ophthalmopathy, approximately 58 stable hyperthyroidism) was enrolled to explore V-J signatures distinguishing ophthalmopathy from hyperthyroidism. After sampling, hyperthyroidism patients received methimazole starting at 30 mg daily, and ophthalmopathy patients received high-dose intravenous methylprednisolone. General conclusions and limits of the study: In validation, the model predicted ophthalmopathy progression with over 60% sensitivity and 72.22% specificity; around twelve predicted patients were CT-confirmed with GO in a median of around 6.5 months. Ophthalmopathy was separated from stable hyperthyroidism by the 13-signature model with roughly 90% sensitivity and just under 84% specificity in cross-validation and with 80%/75% in the test set. Among expanded thyroid clonotypes with frequency above 0.001, most also showed up in blood, which suggests that blood repertoires may reflect the thyroid immune response. No statistical method was used to set the sample size in advance, and the investigators knew which group each participant was assigned to.

The TCR originated in an adult man with Graves' ophthalmopathy. The sample taken for sequencing was peripheral blood. The sequence is built from TRBV19 and TRBJ1-2, and possibly TRBD1, on 6 matching bases. The bases are TGTGCCAGTAGTACCCACCTGTCCCAGGGGCAAGGCTACACCTTC. It specifies CASSTHLSQGQGYTF.